This T cell receptor (beta chain) was sequenced during a study of blood T cell repertoires in COVID-19. The assay was immunoSEQ multiplex PCR, and TCRdb's table has in-frame clones only and misses some. This sample has about 77,000 clones, with 73% found just once. Germline CDR1 reads MDHEN; CDR2 reads SYDVKM. Trimming stripped 3 bases from V and 3 bases from J, with 9 bases between. The CDR3 contains 14 residues. The sample comprised peripheral blood. This clonotype was obtained from a man in his 60s with acute or convalescent COVID-19. The gene calls are TRBV28 and TRBJ2-4; maybe TRBD1 (6 bases). The DNA of the CDR3 is TGTGCCAGCAGTTTTGCAGGGGACAAAAACATTCAGTACTTC. Translating gives CASSFAGDKNIQYF.